Presented here are 20 T cell receptor beta chains from one specimen sequenced in a study of T cells after yellow fever vaccination. TCRdb reprocessed the 5' RACE reads with MiXCR, giving one entry per CDR3 protein. The sample carries 250,000 to 400,000 distinct CDR3 sequences, approximately 4% recorded once. Sequencing used PBMCs, obtained 5 days after the yellow fever booster vaccination. These receptors originate from a young man who received the YFV17D yellow fever vaccine.

Worth noting for this clonotype: Being one base from a much bigger clone, this may be a read error. The chain has TRBV30 and TRBJ1-5, with D unresolved. Germline V gene lookup returns CDR1 GTSNPN and CDR2 SVGIG (reference sequence). This CDR3 contains 13 residues. The CDR3 sequence is CACSEDSNQPQHF. Here the CDR3 DNA reads TGTGCCTGTAGTGAGGATAGCAATCAGCCCCAGCATTTT.

The rearrangement links TRBV4-2 to TRBJ1-1; D not certain. CDR3 size: 11 residues. V was clipped by 2 bases and J by 4 bases, with 2 bases between them. Germline V gene lookup returns CDR1 LGHNA and CDR2 YNFKEQ. CDR3: CASSQPTEAFF. The CDR3 DNA reads as TGTGCCAGCAGCCAACCCACTGAAGCTTTCTTT.

In this sample, this clonotype turned up a few times. The J gene is TRBJ1-6, the V gene TRBV12-3 or TRBV12-4, with 8 bases matching TRBD1. Trimming removed 8 bases from V and 9 bases from J; junction bases left unmatched: 12. CDR3 length: 15 amino acids. The CDR3 bases are TGTGCCAGCTCTCCCCAGGACAGGGACTCTTCACCCCTCCACTTT. Its protein product is CASSPQDRDSSPLHF.

This chain joins TRBV7-2 and TRBJ2-4, with D possibly being TRBD2 (6 bases). Germline CDR1 is SGHTA and CDR2 is FQGNSA. The CDR3 covers 15 residues. V gave up 1 base and J gave up 1 base, with 8 bases separating them. CDR3 DNA: TGTGCCAGCAGCTTAGATGGGGGGGCCAAAAACATTCAGTACTTC. Translated: CASSLDGGAKNIQYF.

The table lists this clonotype with a few counts. This chain links TRBV11-1 with TRBJ1-1; no reliable D call. There are 13 residues in the CDR3. Trimming took 3 bases from V and 0 from J, leaving 5 bases between them. The germline CDR1 and CDR2 sequences are SGHAT and FQDESV (reference sequence). The CDR3 sequence is CASSFRMNTEAFF. The CDR3 DNA sequence: TGTGCCAGCAGCTTTAGGATGAACACTGAAGCTTTCTTT.

This clonotype was seen repeatedly, ten times or more. V and J are TRBV20-1 and TRBJ2-3; D is undetermined. The CDR3 sequence is 12 residues long. Trimming cost V 0 bases and J 4 bases, with 5 bases left between them. CDR1 DFQATT and CDR2 SNEGSKA come from the germline V gene (reference sequence). CDR3 DNA sequence: TGCAGTGCTAGAGATCTATCAGATACGCAGTATTTT. This sequence encodes CSARDLSDTQYF.

This sequence joins TRBV12-3 or TRBV12-4 and TRBJ1-5, with D uncertain. This CDR3 spans 13 amino acids. V was clipped by 3 bases and J by 5 bases, with 8 bases between them. The CDR3 DNA reads as TGTGCCAGCAGTTTCCTACGGGATCAGCCCCAGCATTTT. This sequence encodes CASSFLRDQPQHF.

Only a few counts were recorded for this clonotype. V gene TRBV5-1 combines with J gene TRBJ1-2; 8 nucleotides align to TRBD1. This CDR3 region has 15 residues. Per germline, CDR1 SGHRS and CDR2 YFSETQ. The trim removed 4 bases at V and 7 bases at J, leaving 12 bases unmatched. This chain's CDR3 is CASSHNGQGAGGYTF. CDR3 nucleotides: TGCGCCAGCAGCCACAACGGACAGGGAGCAGGTGGCTACACCTTC. Complete variable domain (other parts from reference TRBV5-1 and TRBJ1-2): KAGVTQTPRYLIKTRGQQVTLSCSPISGHRSVSWYQQTPGQGLQFLFEYFSETQRNKGNFPGRFSGRQFSNSRSEMNVSTLELGDSALYLCASSHNGQGAGGYTFGSGTRLTVV.

J is TRBJ2-3 and V is TRBV24-1, with D perhaps TRBD2 (5 bases). Germline-derived CDR1 and CDR2 are KGHDR and SFDVKD. V was pared by 7 bases and J by 4 bases, with 11 bases between. CDR3 length equals 13 residues. CDR3 nucleotide sequence: TGTGCCACCAGGGGCCGGGGAGCAGATACGCAGTATTTT. Protein product: CATRGRGADTQYF.

The V gene is TRBV6-2 or TRBV6-3, the J gene TRBJ2-7; no clear D. The germline CDR1 and CDR2 sequences are MNHEY and SVGEGT. V was cut by 3 bases and J by 7 bases, with 16 bases left in between. The CDR3 is 14 amino acids. The CDR3 nucleotides read TGTGCCAGCAGTTATTCTGGAGAACTTAGGGAGCAGTACGTC. Protein sequence: CASSYSGELREQYV.

The chain joins TRBV5-6 to TRBJ1-5, with 8 bases lining up with TRBD1. CDR1 and CDR2 from the germline V gene are SGHDT and YYEEEE. The J segment lost 4 bases and the V segment lost 0 bases, leaving 3 bases of the junction unmatched. The CDR3 consists of 15 residues. CDR3: CASSLGQGKNQPQHF. The CDR3 nucleotides read TGTGCCAGCAGCTTGGGACAGGGGAAGAATCAGCCCCAGCATTTT. Full variable domain (rest looked up from reference TRBV5-6 and TRBJ1-5): DAGVTQSPTHLIKTRGQQVTLRCSPKSGHDTVSWYQQALGQGPQFIFQYYEEEERQRGNFPDRFSGHQFPNYSSELNVNALLLGDSALYLCASSLGQGKNQPQHFGDGTRLSIL.

This clonotype was detected only a few times. The rearrangement uses TRBV30 and TRBJ1-2; D might be TRBD1 (6 bases). Between the trimmed V and J ends, which lost 0 bases and 4 bases, there was a span of 12 bases. CDR3 length: 14 amino acids. Germline CDR1 and CDR2: GTSNPN and SVGIG (reference sequence). The CDR3 loop reads CAWSVLGQLYGYTF. CDR3 in DNA: TGTGCCTGGAGTGTACTAGGACAGCTCTATGGCTACACCTTC.

The CDR3 is CASSHYQGNNEQFF. Written as DNA, the CDR3 is TGCGCCAGCAGCCATTATCAGGGGAACAATGAGCAGTTCTTC. The chain couples TRBV4-3 to TRBJ2-1, with a possible D match to TRBD1 (6 bases). There are 14 residues in the CDR3. The V and J ends lost 3 bases and 5 bases respectively, with 11 bases between them. Germline V gene lookup returns CDR1 LGHNA and CDR2 YSLEER.

The V gene is TRBV19, the J gene TRBJ2-5; D is undetermined. This CDR3 spans 14 amino acids. Trimming cost V 4 bases and J 0 bases, with 9 bases left between them. The germline gives CDR1 LNHDA, CDR2 SQIVND (reference sequence). This CDR3 reads CASSKQPNQETQYF. CDR3 sequence (DNA): TGTGCCAGTAGTAAACAGCCCAACCAAGAGACCCAGTACTTC.

The genes are TRBV5-5 and TRBJ2-1, with a tentative D call TRBD2 (5 bases). The germline gives CDR1 SGHKS, CDR2 YYEKEE (reference sequence). CDR3 length equals 15 residues. Trimming left V 1 base short and J 0 bases short, with 8 bases between. CDR3 coding DNA: TGTGCCAGCAGCTTGCTAGGGAGCTCCTACAATGAGCAGTTCTTC. Amino acids: CASSLLGSSYNEQFF.

V usage is TRBV29-1 and J usage is TRBJ1-1, with D hard to call. The CDR3 runs 11 residues. The germline V gene has CDR1 SQVTM and CDR2 ANQGSEA. Trimming took 2 bases from V and 4 from J, leaving 5 bases between them. CDR3 nucleotide sequence: TGCAGCGTTGAATATCTCACTGAAGCTTTCTTT. Translating it yields CSVEYLTEAFF.

In its sample, this clonotype was seen many times. The chain combines TRBV5-1 with TRBJ2-7; 11 bases fit TRBD1. After removal of 4 bases from V and 3 bases from J, the junction contained 3 bases not matched to a gene. The germline V gene has CDR1 SGHRS and CDR2 YFSETQ. The CDR3 is 14 residues long. The CDR3 is CASSRDRGSYEQYV. CDR3 nucleotides: TGCGCCAGCAGCCGGGACAGGGGGAGCTACGAGCAGTACGTC.

This sequence joins TRBV24-1 and TRBJ1-1; D is possibly TRBD1 (5 bases). CDR1 and CDR2 (germline): KGHDR, SFDVKD. The ends were cut back, 7 bases at V and 1 base at J, with 9 bases in the middle. The CDR3 runs 13 residues. The DNA for the CDR3 is TGTGCCACCAGACTTACAGGGAACACTGAAGCTTTCTTT. It is translated as CATRLTGNTEAFF.

This clonotype turned up a few times. V gene TRBV2 combines with J gene TRBJ1-1; no reliable D call. Trimming cost V 8 bases and J 0 bases, with 13 bases left between them. There are 14 residues in the CDR3. Germline CDR1 SNHLY, CDR2 FYNNEI. CDR3: CASQENSMNTEAFF. CDR3 in DNA: TGTGCCAGCCAAGAGAACTCGATGAACACTGAAGCTTTCTTT.

This chain connects TRBV2 to TRBJ1-2, with a tentative D call TRBD1 (6 bases). The ends were cut back, 8 bases at V and 1 base at J, with 11 bases in the middle. The V gene's germline CDR1 is SNHLY and CDR2 FYNNEI. This CDR3 has 13 amino acids. The CDR3 DNA sequence: TGTGCCAGCCAACTGGACAGTAACTATGGCTACACCTTC. Residues: CASQLDSNYGYTF.